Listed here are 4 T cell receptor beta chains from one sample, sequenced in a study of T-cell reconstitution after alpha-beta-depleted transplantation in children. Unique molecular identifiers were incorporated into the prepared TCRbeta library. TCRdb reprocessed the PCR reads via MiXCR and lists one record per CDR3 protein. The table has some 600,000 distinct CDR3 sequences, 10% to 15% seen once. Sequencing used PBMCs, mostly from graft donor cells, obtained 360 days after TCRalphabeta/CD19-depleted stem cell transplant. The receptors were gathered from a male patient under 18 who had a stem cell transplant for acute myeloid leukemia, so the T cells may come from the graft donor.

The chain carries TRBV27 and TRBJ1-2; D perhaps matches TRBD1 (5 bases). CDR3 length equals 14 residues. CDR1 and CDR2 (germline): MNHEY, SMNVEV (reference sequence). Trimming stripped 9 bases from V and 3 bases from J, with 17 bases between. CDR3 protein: CASKKGALDYGYTF. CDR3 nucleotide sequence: TGTGCCAGTAAGAAAGGGGCTTTGGACTATGGCTACACCTTC.

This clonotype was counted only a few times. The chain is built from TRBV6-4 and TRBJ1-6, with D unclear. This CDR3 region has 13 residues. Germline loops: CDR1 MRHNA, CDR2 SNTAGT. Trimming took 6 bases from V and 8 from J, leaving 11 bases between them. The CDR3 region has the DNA TGTGCCAGCAGGAAGGAATACGATTCACCCCTCCACTTT. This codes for CASRKEYDSPLHF.

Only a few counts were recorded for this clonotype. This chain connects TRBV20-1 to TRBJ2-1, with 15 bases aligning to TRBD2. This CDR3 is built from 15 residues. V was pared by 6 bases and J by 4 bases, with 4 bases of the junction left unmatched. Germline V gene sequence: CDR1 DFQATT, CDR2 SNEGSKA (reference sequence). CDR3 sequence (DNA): TGCAGTGCGTCCGGGACTAGCGGGGGGTACAATGAGCAGTTCTTC. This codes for CSASGTSGGYNEQFF.

The CDR3 reads CASSQDKTGGLTDTQYF. CDR3 bases: TGTGCCAGCAGCCAAGATAAAACAGGGGGCTTGACAGATACGCAGTATTTT. The V gene is TRBV4-2, the J gene TRBJ2-3; 9 nucleotides match TRBD1. V lost 0 bases, J lost 3 bases, and 7 bases stayed unmatched. This CDR3 contains 17 residues. Germline loops: CDR1 LGHNA, CDR2 YNFKEQ.